These 15 T cell receptor beta chains came from one sample sequenced in a study of blood T cell repertoires in COVID-19 (TCRdb year 2020). The library was obtained by the immunoSEQ multiplex PCR assay. TCRdb holds this immuneACCESS table with in-frame rearrangements only. Some clones are missing; in checked studies, unresolved V genes explain under half, and the rest has no known cause. This sample lists around 100,000 clones; roughly nine tenths were detected once. The ten most abundant clones make up 4% to 6% of the sample. The sequencing sample was made of peripheral blood. The receptors shown here come from a human donor in a cohort sampled during active COVID-19.

The chain has TRBV4-2 and TRBJ2-3; 7 bases match TRBD2. J lost 2 bases, V lost 1 base, and 6 bases had no gene match. CDR3 length equals 16 residues. Germline V gives CDR1 LGHNA, CDR2 YNFKEQ. The CDR3 region is CASSQGAGPSTDTQYF. CDR3 sequence (DNA): TGTGCCAGCAGCCAAGGAGCGGGGCCTTCCACAGATACGCAGTATTTT.

This chain connects TRBV27 to TRBJ1-1; possibly TRBD1 for D (6 bases). CDR1 is MNHEY and CDR2 is SMNVEV in the germline V gene (reference sequence). Trimming took off 5 bases at V and 5 bases at J, with 21 bases between the two ends. The CDR3 is 16 residues long. The DNA of the CDR3 is TGTGCCAGCAGTGTGGCTCCGGGGGGCGGATATACTGAAGCTTTCTTT. Protein: CASSVAPGGGYTEAFF.

This sequence joins TRBV14 and TRBJ1-1; 10 bases are shared with TRBD1. Trimming at V came to 0 bases and at J to 4 bases, leaving 5 bases not matched to a gene. Per germline, CDR1 SGHDN and CDR2 FVKESK. The CDR3 totals 16 residues. The DNA of the CDR3 is TGTGCCAGCAGCCAAGATTGGACAGGGGGTAGCACTGAAGCTTTCTTT. This encodes CASSQDWTGGSTEAFF.

This chain connects TRBV7-2 to TRBJ2-3; the D gene is possibly TRBD2 (5 bases). This CDR3 contains 18 residues. V gave up 0 bases and J gave up 1 base, with 17 bases separating them. CDR1 is SGHTA and CDR2 is FQGNSA in the germline V gene. This CDR3 is CASSLAIRGPLGTDTQYF. Written as DNA, the CDR3 is TGTGCCAGCAGCTTAGCGATTCGGGGTCCTCTCGGCACAGATACGCAGTATTTT.

The chain uses TRBV28 and TRBJ1-1; tentatively, D is TRBD1 (6 bases). The CDR3 runs to 12 residues. In germline, CDR1 is MDHEN, CDR2 SYDVKM. V was trimmed by 6 bases and J by 7 bases, leaving 12 bases between them. The CDR3 DNA reads TGTGCCAGCAGGCGGACAGCGGTTGAAGCTTTCTTT. Translation: CASRRTAVEAFF.

The chain uses TRBV5-1 and TRBJ1-1, with D possibly matching TRBD1 (5 bases). The germline V and J ends were trimmed by 4 bases and 3 bases, with 10 bases remaining between them. CDR1 and CDR2 (germline): SGHRS, YFSETQ. The length of the CDR3 is 13 residues. The CDR3 sequence: CASSARADTEAFF. In DNA, the CDR3 is TGCGCCAGCAGCGCCAGGGCGGACACTGAAGCTTTCTTT. Using reference TRBV5-1 and TRBJ1-1 for the parts outside the CDR3, the full variable domain is KAGVTQTPRYLIKTRGQQVTLSCSPISGHRSVSWYQQTPGQGLQFLFEYFSETQRNKGNFPGRFSGRQFSNSRSEMNVSTLELGDSALYLCASSARADTEAFFGQGTRLTVV.

This clone is a singleton in its sample. This rearrangement joins TRBV10-3 to TRBJ1-6; TRBD1 agrees at 7 bases. V was pared by 7 bases and J by 6 bases, with 6 bases of the junction left unmatched. This CDR3 is 14 amino acids long. Germline V gene lookup returns CDR1 ENHRY and CDR2 SYGVKD. The CDR3 DNA reads as TGTGCCATCAACCCCGGGACAGCTAATTCACCCCTCCACTTT. This codes for CAINPGTANSPLHF.

The chain uses TRBV5-1 and TRBJ2-3; perhaps TRBD1 as D (6 bases). With 0 bases removed from V and 10 bases from J, the gap between germline ends came to 6 bases. The germline V gene encodes CDR1 SGHRS and CDR2 YFSETQ. The CDR3 runs 11 residues. DNA for the CDR3: TGCGCCAGCAGCTTGGAGGGGGCGCAGTATTTT. Translated: CASSLEGAQYF.

This chain joins TRBV9 and TRBJ2-3, with D perhaps TRBD1 (5 bases). Looked up from germline, CDR1 is SGDLS and CDR2 is YYNGEE. The CDR3 consists of 14 residues. The V gene lost 0 bases and the J gene lost 6 bases, with 11 bases spanning the gap. The DNA of the CDR3 is TGTGCCAGCAGCGTAGTAGGGGCCGGGGATACGCAGTATTTT. This sequence encodes CASSVVGAGDTQYF.

The chain employs TRBV11-2 and TRBJ2-5; TRBD1 is a possible D gene (6 bases). The length of the CDR3 is 15 residues. Germline-derived CDR1 and CDR2 are SGHAT and FQNNGV. V was cut by 4 bases and J by 0 bases, with 12 bases left in between. DNA of the CDR3: TGTGCCAGCAGCTCGAGGACAGCAAACCAAGAGACCCAGTACTTC. Translating it yields CASSSRTANQETQYF.

The DNA for the CDR3 is TGTGCCAGCAGTTACGGGGACAGGGTCTCACCCCTCCACTTT. It yields the protein CASSYGDRVSPLHF. This sequence joins TRBV6-6 and TRBJ1-6, with 9 bases matching TRBD1. J was trimmed by 10 bases and V by 2 bases; bases with no gene match: 3. Germline V CDR1 and CDR2: MNHNY, SVGAGI (reference sequence). This CDR3 comprises 14 residues.

The rearrangement uses TRBV29-1 and TRBJ2-7; TRBD2 aligns across 9 bases. J lost 5 bases, V lost 6 bases, and 11 bases had no gene match. CDR3 length equals 14 residues. Germline CDR1 reads SQVTM; CDR2 reads ANQGSEA. The CDR3 coding sequence is TGCAGCGTGCAACCCGGGACTAGCAGCGACGAGCAGTACTTC. Amino acid sequence: CSVQPGTSSDEQYF.

The V gene is TRBV7-3, the J gene TRBJ2-3, with a tentative D call TRBD2 (6 bases). The CDR3 extends over 14 amino acids. Germline CDR1 reads SGHTA; CDR2 reads FQGTGA. V lost 3 bases and J lost 7, with 14 bases in between. The CDR3 region has the DNA TGTGCCAGCAGCTTTGATCGGGAGCGAAATACGCAGTATTTT. It yields the protein CASSFDRERNTQYF.

V gene TRBV27 combines with J gene TRBJ1-2, with TRBD1 identical over 8 bases. Trimming cost V 3 bases and J 0 bases; bases outside gene matches: 0. The CDR3 is made up of 14 amino acids. Germline loops: CDR1 MNHEY, CDR2 SMNVEV (reference sequence). CDR3 in amino acids: CASSLTGANYGYTF. The CDR3 nucleotides are TGTGCCAGCAGTTTGACAGGGGCTAACTATGGCTACACCTTC.

The rearrangement uses TRBV6-5 and TRBJ1-1, with a weak D call TRBD1 (6 bases). The CDR3 totals 13 residues. CDR1 MNHEY and CDR2 SVGAGI come from the germline V gene. Trimming removed 7 bases at V and 0 bases at J, with 9 bases between. The CDR3 sequence is CASTNRVNTEAFF. CDR3 coding DNA: TGTGCCAGCACCAACAGGGTGAACACTGAAGCTTTCTTT.